The sequence of this T cell receptor beta chain was determined in a study of blood T cell repertoires in COVID-19. As originally analysed: Nucleated cell number was recorded as an estimate derived from reference gene primer amplification. Here immunoSEQ multiplex PCR was the method, and the copy in TCRdb shows in-frame clones only, minus some. V and J calls and clone size are as listed in that table; D and trimming were resolved from the DNA. The sample shows 60,000 or so clones, 85% to 90% of them seen only once. Material for sequencing was peripheral blood. The receptor's source is a human donor with active COVID-19. The donor label of this sample is uncertain.

CDR3 bases: TGTGCCTGGAGTGTACCCTGGCAGCGGGGCTCCTACAATGAGCAGTTCTTC. Protein sequence: CAWSVPWQRGSYNEQFF. The chain combines TRBV30 with TRBJ2-1, with 7 nucleotides matching TRBD2. J gave up 0 bases and V 0 bases, and 8 bases lay outside the gene matches. The CDR3 is 17 amino acids. The germline V gene has CDR1 GTSNPN and CDR2 SVGIG (reference sequence).